This T cell receptor (beta chain) comes out of a study of blood T cell repertoires in COVID-19. Study background: Sites in the United States, Italy and Spain provided acute and convalescent COVID-19 samples. Nucleic acid was either cDNA or gDNA, and it came from T cells, B-cell-depleted T cells, or PBMCs.

Libraries were prepared by immunoSEQ multiplex PCR; TCRdb keeps only in-frame clonotypes and omits some of them. The sample has approximately 120,000 clones; 65% to 90% are singletons. The specimen was peripheral blood. This clonotype was obtained from an elderly woman with acute or convalescent COVID-19.

In DNA, the CDR3 is TGTGCCAGCAAACTGGGCGCCTCCGCTGAAGCTTTCTTT. Amino acid sequence: CASKLGASAEAFF. The chain combines TRBV6-5 with TRBJ1-1; no reliable D call. Germline V gene data show CDR1 as MNHEY and CDR2 as SVGAGI. This CDR3 is 13 amino acids long. Trimming shortened V by 7 bases and J by 6 bases, and 15 bases separated the two germline ends.